This is a list of T cell receptor beta chains from one sample in a study of blood T cell repertoires in COVID-19. Data came from immunoSEQ multiplex PCR; TCRdb stores just in-frame clones and leaves some out. The sample has 25,000 to 30,000 clones, approximately 80% seen once; the top ten hold almost 25%. Sequences were obtained from peripheral blood. The source of these receptors is a human donor in a cohort sampled during active COVID-19. Both conserved end residues are part of each CDR3. D genes are given only for firm matches. Size tells how often a clone was seen (once, few, many) or the class of an expanded clone, and some rows leave it out.

>TRBV5-1|TRBJ2-1|TRBD2|NA
CASSSGLALDNEQFF
TGCGCCAGCAGCTCGGGACTAGCCCTTGACAATGAGCAGTTCTTC
>TRBV27|TRBJ2-2|TRBD2|NA
CASSFPGLAPTGELFF
TGTGCCAGCAGTTTTCCGGGACTAGCGCCCACCGGGGAGCTGTTTTTT
>TRBV27|TRBJ2-1|TRBD2|few
CASNSILGGGRTDEQFF
TGTGCCAGCAACAGCATCCTCGGAGGCGGGAGGACGGATGAGCAGTTCTTC
>TRBV28|TRBJ1-3|NA|NA
CASSRGGGSGNTIYF
TGTGCCAGCAGTCGGGGGGGCGGCTCTGGAAACACCATATATTTT
>TRBV6-1|TRBJ1-6|TRBD1|NA
CASSDTGTVNSPLHF
TGTGCCAGCAGTGATACCGGGACAGTCAATTCACCCCTCCACTTT
>TRBV5-1|TRBJ2-5|NA|NA
CASSLDSQQETQYF
TGCGCCAGCAGCTTGGACAGCCAGCAAGAGACCCAGTACTTC
>TRBV5-1|TRBJ2-7|TRBD2|once
CASSLVAGDHEQYF
TGCGCCAGCAGCTTGGTAGCGGGGGACCACGAGCAGTACTTC
>TRBV6-5|TRBJ2-3|TRBD2|NA
CASSYSSSGRGDTQYF
TGTGCCAGCAGTTACTCAAGTAGCGGGAGAGGTGATACGCAGTATTTT
>TRBV7-2|TRBJ2-7|NA|NA
CASSLLVTYEQYF
TGTGCCAGCAGCCTACTAGTTACCTACGAGCAGTACTTC
>TRBV4-2|TRBJ1-1|NA|NA
CASSQGERNTEAFF
TGTGCCAGCAGCCAAGGAGAGCGGAACACTGAAGCTTTCTTT
>TRBV5-1|TRBJ2-3|TRBD2|NA
CASSFNPTSGSTDTQYF
TGCGCCAGCAGCTTCAATCCGACTAGCGGGAGCACAGATACGCAGTATTTT
>TRBV6-2/TRBV6-3|TRBJ2-5|NA|NA
CASSFRVAETQYF
TGTGCCAGCAGTTTCAGGGTAGCAGAGACCCAGTACTTC
>TRBV20-1|TRBJ1-2|NA|NA
CSASFGYGYTF
TGCAGTGCTAGTTTCGGCTATGGCTACACCTTC
>TRBV5-1|TRBJ1-1|NA|few
CASSLRGNTEAFF
TGCGCCAGCAGCTTGCGGGGGAACACTGAAGCTTTCTTT
>TRBV10-3|TRBJ1-6|NA|NA
CAISDLGGDSPLHF
TGTGCCATCAGTGACTTGGGGGGGGATTCACCCCTCCACTTT
>TRBV6-5|TRBJ1-1|TRBD1|NA
CASSTTGGVTEAFF
TGTGCCAGCAGCACGACAGGGGGCGTCACTGAAGCTTTCTTT
>TRBV29-1|TRBJ2-3|NA|NA
CSVEIKSILTGWADTQYF
TGCAGCGTTGAAATCAAATCTATACTAACGGGGTGGGCAGATACGCAGTATTTT
>TRBV5-8|TRBJ2-7|TRBD1|NA
CASSPTGTGAEQYF
TGTGCCAGCAGCCCGACGGGGACAGGGGCCGAGCAGTACTTC
>TRBV6-5|TRBJ1-2|NA|NA
CASTRGAELRGYTF
TGTGCCAGCACCCGCGGAGCGGAACTCAGGGGCTACACCTTC
>TRBV7-9|TRBJ2-5|NA|NA
CASSLARKIEETQYF
TGTGCCAGCAGCTTAGCGAGAAAGATAGAGGAGACCCAGTACTTC
>TRBV18|TRBJ2-1|TRBD2|NA
CASSPPVLAGLFDNEQFF
TGTGCCAGCTCACCACCGGTTTTAGCGGGGCTTTTCGACAATGAGCAGTTCTTC
>TRBV14|TRBJ1-2|NA|NA
CASSQQGYGYTF
TGTGCCAGCAGCCAGCAGGGGTATGGCTACACCTTC
>TRBV4-3|TRBJ2-7|TRBD2|NA
CASSQLAGAREQYF
TGCGCCAGCAGCCAATTAGCGGGAGCTCGAGAGCAGTACTTC
>TRBV6-5|TRBJ2-1|NA|NA
CASTPQLSSYNEQFF
TGTGCCAGCACCCCACAGCTTAGCTCCTACAATGAGCAGTTCTTC
>TRBV24-1|TRBJ1-1|NA|NA
CATTSGFDNTEAFF
TGTGCCACCACCTCCGGTTTCGATAACACTGAAGCTTTCTTT
>TRBV4-1|TRBJ1-1|NA|NA
CASSQDRTENTEAFF
TGCGCCAGCAGCCAAGATCGAACAGAGAACACTGAAGCTTTCTTT
>TRBV19|TRBJ2-1|TRBD2|NA
CASSIARTSGPYNEQFF
TGTGCCAGTAGTATAGCCCGGACTAGCGGGCCTTACAATGAGCAGTTCTTC
>TRBV25-1|TRBJ2-1|TRBD2|NA
CASSDSRLANEQFF
TGTGCCAGCAGTGATAGTCGACTAGCGAATGAGCAGTTCTTC
>TRBV14|TRBJ1-2|TRBD1|NA
CASSSTRSLGGTEFRYTF
TGTGCCAGCAGCTCAACCCGGTCATTGGGCGGGACAGAGTTTCGCTACACCTTC
>TRBV5-6|TRBJ1-2|NA|NA
CASSLVLPTQDYGYTF
TGTGCCAGCAGCTTGGTGCTCCCGACCCAGGACTATGGCTACACCTTC
>TRBV6-2/TRBV6-3|TRBJ1-2|NA|once
CASSLTGANYGYTF
TGTGCCAGCAGCCTGACAGGAGCTAACTATGGCTACACCTTC
>TRBV6-6|TRBJ2-7|TRBD1|NA
CASTTRDRGAYEQYF
TGTGCCAGCACTACCCGGGACAGGGGGGCGTACGAGCAGTACTTC